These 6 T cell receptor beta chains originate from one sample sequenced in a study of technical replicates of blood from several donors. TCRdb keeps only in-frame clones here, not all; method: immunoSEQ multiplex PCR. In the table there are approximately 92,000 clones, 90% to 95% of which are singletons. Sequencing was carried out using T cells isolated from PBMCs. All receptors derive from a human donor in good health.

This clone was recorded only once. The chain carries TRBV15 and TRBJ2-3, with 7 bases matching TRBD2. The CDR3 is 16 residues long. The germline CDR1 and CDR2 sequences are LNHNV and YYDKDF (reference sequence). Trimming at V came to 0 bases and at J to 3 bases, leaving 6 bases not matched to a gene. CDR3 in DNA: TGTGCCACCAGCAGAGAAGGCAGGGAGGGAACAGATACGCAGTATTTT. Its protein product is CATSREGREGTDTQYF.

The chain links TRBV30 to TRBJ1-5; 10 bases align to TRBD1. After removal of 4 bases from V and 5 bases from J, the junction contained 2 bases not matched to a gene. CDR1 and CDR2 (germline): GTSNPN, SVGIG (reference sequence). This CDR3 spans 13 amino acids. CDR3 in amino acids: CAWTGTGDQPQHF. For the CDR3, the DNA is TGTGCCTGGACGGGGACAGGGGATCAGCCCCAGCATTTT.

The CDR3 sequence: CASSYRVGSYNEQFF. The CDR3 nucleotides are TGTGCCAGCAGCTACAGGGTGGGCTCCTACAATGAGCAGTTCTTC. The V call is TRBV7-8, the J call TRBJ2-1; TRBD1 is a possible D gene (6 bases). The CDR3 consists of 15 residues. CDR1 and CDR2 (germline): SGHVS, FQNEAQ. V was pared by 4 bases and J by 0 bases, with 10 bases between.

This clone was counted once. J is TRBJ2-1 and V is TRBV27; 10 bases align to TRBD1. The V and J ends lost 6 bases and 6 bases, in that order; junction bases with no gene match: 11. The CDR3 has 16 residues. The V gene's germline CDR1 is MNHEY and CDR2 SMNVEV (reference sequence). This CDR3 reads CASRRPRDRGSNEQFF. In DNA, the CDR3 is TGTGCCAGCAGACGGCCCCGGGACAGGGGAAGCAATGAGCAGTTCTTC.

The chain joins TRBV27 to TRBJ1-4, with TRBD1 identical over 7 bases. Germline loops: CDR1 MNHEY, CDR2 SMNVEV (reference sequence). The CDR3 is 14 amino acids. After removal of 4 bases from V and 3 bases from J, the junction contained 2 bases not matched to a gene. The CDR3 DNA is TGTGCCAGCAGTTGGACAGGCTCTAATGAAAAACTGTTTTTT. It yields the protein CASSWTGSNEKLFF.

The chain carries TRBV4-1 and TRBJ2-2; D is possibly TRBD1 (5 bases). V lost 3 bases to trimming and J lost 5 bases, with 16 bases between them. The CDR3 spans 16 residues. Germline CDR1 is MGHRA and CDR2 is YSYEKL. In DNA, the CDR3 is TGCGCCAGCAGCCAGGCTCTTCTCAGGGATACCGGGGAGCTGTTTTTT. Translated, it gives CASSQALLRDTGELFF.